The entry that follows covers one T cell receptor beta chain sequence. Authors' analysis steps: Estimated nucleated cell counts came from reference gene primer amplification. Only in-frame clones appear in the TCRdb table, and some are missing; sequencing was by immunoSEQ multiplex PCR. The D gene and trimming were derived from the DNA, and the V and J assignments and clone size from that table. The repertoire holds 95,000 to 150,000 clones, with about 93% as singletons. This entry belongs to a study of blood T cell repertoires in COVID-19. As for the study in general: Acute and convalescent COVID-19 samples came from the United States, Italy and Spain.

The CDR3 consists of 15 residues. CDR1 and CDR2 (germline): SGHRS, YFSETQ. Trimming took off 0 bases at V and 0 bases at J, with 4 bases between the two ends. Followed longitudinally, the Seattle patients had been enrolled during active infection. The source is a man aged 45-65 years with COVID-19, enrolled during active disease. The chain combines TRBV5-1 with TRBJ2-6; D remains ambiguous. The material sequenced was peripheral blood. The CDR3 nucleotides are TGCGCCAGCAGCTTGGCCCTCTCTGGGGCCAACGTCCTGACTTTC. Protein sequence: CASSLALSGANVLTF.